Reported below is one T cell receptor (beta chain). Trimming removed 3 bases at V and 0 bases at J, with 8 bases between. CDR3 length equals 14 residues. CDR1 is MDHEN and CDR2 is SYDVKM in the germline V gene. The sample originates from a study of long-term antiretroviral therapy in people with HIV. Version v3.0 of the immunoSEQ assay ran at survey level. Here immunoSEQ multiplex PCR was the method, and the copy in TCRdb shows in-frame clones only, minus some. The sample yields tens of thousands of clones, under 90% seen once. The chain joins TRBV28 to TRBJ2-5, with a possible D match to TRBD2 (5 bases). This TCR derives from a man aged 40-49 years with HIV. Sequences were derived from unsorted PBMCs, sampled about 5 years after starting antiretroviral therapy. The DNA of the CDR3 is TGTGCCAGCAGTTTCGCCGGGGACCAAGAGACCCAGTACTTC. Translating gives CASSFAGDQETQYF.